This record covers a single T cell receptor beta chain. These data are taken from a study of blood T cell repertoires in COVID-19. The junction had 7 bases not matched to a gene; V was cut back by 4 bases and J by 0 bases. This CDR3 has 18 amino acids. Germline values: CDR1 SEHNR, CDR2 FQNEAQ (reference sequence). Produced via immunoSEQ multiplex PCR; TCRdb's table is partial and in-frame only. Among just under 300,000 clones listed, around 87% were seen once. This clonotype was obtained from a man between 65 and 85 years old with acute or convalescent COVID-19. Sample: peripheral blood. This rearrangement joins TRBV7-9 to TRBJ2-4; TRBD1 agrees at 12 bases. CDR3 DNA sequence: TGTGCCAGCAGCTCCCGGGACAGGGGGCATGGAGCCAAAAACATTCAGTACTTC. This gives the protein CASSSRDRGHGAKNIQYF.